The text below deals with one T cell receptor (beta chain). The antigen remains undetermined. This sample was included in a study of T cell repertoires in cytomegalovirus infection. Whole-study findings and limits: Within the response measured ex vivo, HLA-C-restricted CMV-specific TCR beta clonotypes were dominant. Based on cumulative public TCR beta family frequency, carriers of CMV plus the relevant HLA were identified.

The V gene's germline CDR1 is MNHEY and CDR2 SMNVEV (reference sequence). V lost 7 bases, J lost 4 bases, and 5 bases stayed unmatched. The CDR3 is 14 residues long. MiXCR, run by TCRdb on the reads, gives a single entry per CDR3 protein. This table has 650,000 to 900,000 distinct CDR3 sequences, about 27% appearing once. The source was cultured CD8+ T cells from PBMCs, collected from culture after CMV antigen stimulation. The chain couples TRBV27 to TRBJ2-7; TRBD2 agrees at 12 bases. The sequence was obtained from a human donor in good health (CMV status not recorded). Some clones in this sample may be carry-over from other donors' samples. CDR3 bases: TGTGCCAGCACCCGACTAGCGGGAGCTTACGAGCAGTACTTC. Amino acid sequence: CASTRLAGAYEQYF.